This TCR beta chain originates from a study of blood T cells in healthy people across ages. Study-wide background: When template switching was applied, about one barcoded beta molecule was captured per two T cells.

Study-level results: CMV status of donors was unknown, possibly confounding expanded clonotype changes.

Total RNA, at least 5.5 micrograms per sample, came from PBMCs. Germline CDR1 SGHTA, CDR2 FQGNSA. The length of the CDR3 is 16 residues. J was trimmed by 1 base and V by 0 bases; bases with no gene match: 5. The table lists this clonotype with a few counts. Its antigen remains unknown. Sample-barcoded 5' priming and a J-beta primer mix drove a second PCR of roughly 7 to 11 cycles. MiXCR, run by TCRdb on the 5' RACE reads, gives a single entry per CDR3 protein. This table holds roughly 1.5 million distinct CDR3 sequences, 40% to 45% found once. The sequence was collected from a woman aged 18-29 years in good health. The chain links TRBV7-2 to TRBJ2-7; TRBD2 matches at 8 bases. Sequencing used blood. CDR3 loop: CASSLAWRGASYEQYF. CDR3 DNA: TGTGCCAGCAGCTTAGCGTGGCGGGGGGCATCCTACGAGCAGTACTTC.